The 32 T cell receptor beta chains below were found in one sample sequenced in a study of cytomegalovirus exposure and HLA in healthy donors. Amplification used 60 Vbeta primers and 13 Jbeta primers. Libraries were prepared by immunoSEQ multiplex PCR; TCRdb keeps only in-frame clonotypes and omits some of them. The sample gives roughly 120,000 clones, 80% of which show up once; more than 3% is in the top ten. The sample consisted of PBMCs. The receptors were sampled from a male donor in good health and CMV-seronegative.

V usage is TRBV7-3 and J usage is TRBJ2-5; D is possibly TRBD1 (7 bases). The J call may not be correct, given that the DNA end is closer to TRBJ2-7. The length of the CDR3 is 15 residues. Germline CDR1 reads SGHTA; CDR2 reads FQGTGA. The CDR3 nucleotides are TGTGCCAGCAGCTCCTCAGGGGGGCTGATCTACGAGCAGTACTTC. Translating it yields CASSSSGGLIYEQYF.

This chain uses TRBV5-4 with TRBJ2-7; 7 bases are a match to TRBD2. V was clipped by 4 bases and J by 5 bases; unmatched bases: 9. Germline V gives CDR1 SGHNT, CDR2 YYREEE (reference sequence). This CDR3 is 14 amino acids long. The CDR3 is CASSPSGGDNEQYF. The CDR3 DNA is TGTGCCAGCAGCCCGTCGGGAGGTGACAACGAGCAGTACTTC.

J is TRBJ2-5 and V is TRBV10-2; 7 positions match TRBD1. The J call may be in error: the DNA end matches TRBJ2-7 better. This CDR3 is built from 15 residues. The V gene's germline CDR1 is WSHSY and CDR2 SAAADI. The CDR3 DNA reads as TGCGCCAGCATCCCTACAGGGGCTCAATCCTACGAGCAGTACTTC. As protein: CASIPTGAQSYEQYF.

The rearrangement uses TRBV7-3 and TRBJ2-1, with D unclear. Trimming removed 0 bases from V and 8 bases from J, with 8 bases in between. Germline loops: CDR1 SGHTA, CDR2 FQGTGA. The CDR3 runs 13 residues. CDR3 sequence: CASSLTLSDEQFF. The CDR3 nucleotides read TGTGCCAGCAGCTTAACCTTATCTGATGAGCAGTTCTTC. Using reference TRBV7-3 and TRBJ2-1 for the parts outside the CDR3, the full variable domain is GAGVSQTPSNKVTEKGKYVELRCDPISGHTALYWYRQSLGQGPEFLIYFQGTGAADDSGLPNDRFFAVRPEGSVSTLKIQRTERGDSAVYLCASSLTLSDEQFFGPGTRLTVL.

The rearrangement uses TRBV20-1 and TRBJ2-1, with TRBD2 matching over 8 bases. The ends lost 6 bases at V and 9 bases at J; junction bases unmatched: 4. Germline V CDR1 and CDR2: DFQATT, SNEGSKA (reference sequence). This CDR3 region has 11 residues. CDR3 residues: CSAEAGVEQFF. For the CDR3, the DNA is TGCAGTGCAGAAGCGGGAGTTGAGCAGTTCTTC.

This chain joins TRBV28 and TRBJ2-5; the D gene is possibly TRBD2 (6 bases). The CDR3 is 12 residues long. Germline CDR1 is MDHEN and CDR2 is SYDVKM. Trimming took 4 bases from V and 5 from J, leaving 8 bases between them. The CDR3 reads CASSSGVETQYF. DNA for the CDR3: TGTGCCAGCAGTTCGGGGGTTGAGACCCAGTACTTC. The complete variable domain, with remaining parts taken from reference TRBV28 and TRBJ2-5, reads DVKVTQSSRYLVKRTGEKVFLECVQDMDHENMFWYRQDPGLGLRLIYFSYDVKMKEKGDIPEGYSVSREKKERFSLILESASTNQTSMYLCASSSGVETQYFGPGTRLLVL.

This chain connects TRBV13 to TRBJ2-7; weak D call: TRBD2 (5 bases). V was shortened by 4 bases and J by 4 bases, with 8 bases between the two germline ends. The germline V gene has CDR1 PRHDT and CDR2 FYEKMQ (reference sequence). The CDR3 is made up of 12 amino acids. The chain's CDR3 is CASSSGLYEQYF. CDR3 DNA sequence: TGTGCCAGCAGCTCAGGACTGTACGAGCAGTACTTC.

With respect to this clone: One end of the junction does not line up with germline, which may come from a read error. The chain is built from TRBV7-9 and TRBJ2-5; TRBD1 aligns across 7 bases. The CDR3 is 14 residues long. CDR1 SEHNR and CDR2 FQNEAQ come from the germline V gene (reference sequence). The CDR3 here is CSSLTGVEGETQYF. The CDR3 region has the DNA TGTTCCAGCCTTACAGGGGTTGAGGGAGAGACCCAGTACTTC.

The chain is built from TRBV6-1 and TRBJ1-1; D gene unclear. Trimming stripped 10 bases from V and 0 bases from J, with 12 bases between. From germline, CDR1 is MNHNS and CDR2 SASEGT. The CDR3 has 13 residues. The chain's CDR3 is CATAHDLNTEAFF. CDR3 nucleotides: TGTGCCACCGCACACGACTTGAACACTGAAGCTTTCTTT.

The chain has TRBV18 and TRBJ2-2, with TRBD1 matching over 7 bases. Trimming removed 10 bases from V and 3 bases from J; junction bases left unmatched: 5. CDR3 size: 13 residues. Looked up from germline, CDR1 is KGHSH and CDR2 is LQKENI. The CDR3 DNA sequence: TGTGCCACCCTAGACAGGGACACCGGGGAGCTGTTTTTT. Protein: CATLDRDTGELFF.

The gene calls are TRBV6-5 and TRBJ2-7; 10 nucleotides align to TRBD2. From germline, CDR1 is MNHEY and CDR2 SVGAGI. The trim removed 5 bases at V and 3 bases at J, leaving 7 bases unmatched. CDR3 length: 15 amino acids. The CDR3 sequence: CASSGPSGSVYEQYF. In nucleotides, the CDR3 is TGTGCCAGCAGTGGGCCTAGCGGGAGTGTCTACGAGCAGTACTTC.

V gene TRBV5-1 combines with J gene TRBJ2-2; 7 bases fit TRBD1. CDR1 is SGHRS and CDR2 is YFSETQ in the germline V gene. With V trimmed by 0 bases and J by 4 bases, 6 bases remained unmatched. The length of the CDR3 is 16 residues. This CDR3 is CASSLGWTGTTGELFF. CDR3 nucleotides: TGCGCCAGCAGCTTGGGGTGGACAGGAACCACCGGGGAGCTGTTTTTT.

The gene calls are TRBV7-8 and TRBJ1-1; D is ambiguous. CDR3 length equals 14 residues. The germline V gene encodes CDR1 SGHVS and CDR2 FQNEAQ. Trimming pared 5 bases from V and 0 bases from J, leaving 10 bases between. The CDR3: CASSQSLMNTEAFF. The CDR3 DNA reads as TGTGCCAGCAGCCAAAGCCTCATGAACACTGAAGCTTTCTTT.

This clone was observed a handful of times. CDR3 region: CASSLRRGNTGELFF. Here the CDR3 DNA reads TGTGCCAGCAGCCTTAGACGGGGGAACACCGGGGAGCTGTTTTTT. The chain carries TRBV14 and TRBJ2-2, with a weak D call TRBD2 (5 bases). This CDR3 has 15 amino acids. Germline CDR1 and CDR2: SGHDN and FVKESK. Trimming shortened V by 4 bases and J by 1 base, and 10 bases separated the two germline ends.

The V and J genes are TRBV7-9 and TRBJ1-4, with 8 bases matching TRBD1. CDR1 SEHNR and CDR2 FQNEAQ come from the germline V gene (reference sequence). This CDR3 contains 16 residues. V lost 5 bases to trimming and J lost 0 bases; unmatched junction nucleotides: 5. The CDR3 protein is CASSPGTGATNEKLFF. The CDR3 DNA is TGTGCCAGCAGCCCGGGGACAGGCGCAACTAATGAAAAACTGTTTTTT.

The J gene is TRBJ2-1, the V gene TRBV7-2, with 8 bases that match TRBD2. The CDR3 totals 16 residues. The ends lost 3 bases at V and 4 bases at J; junction bases unmatched: 8. CDR1 and CDR2 from the germline V gene are SGHTA and FQGNSA. In nucleotides, the CDR3 is TGTGCCAGCAGCTTGGTGGGGTCGGGGGGGTACAATGAGCAGTTCTTC. It is translated as CASSLVGSGGYNEQFF. The whole variable domain, remainder taken from reference TRBV7-2 and TRBJ2-1, is GAGVSQSPSNKVTEKGKDVELRCDPISGHTALYWYRQSLGQGLEFLIYFQGNSAPDKSGLPSDRFSAERTGGSVSTLTIQRTQQEDSAVYLCASSLVGSGGYNEQFFGPGTRLTVL.

The CDR3: CASSQRDRGLGMNTEAFF. CDR3 DNA: TGTGCCAGCAGCCAACGGGACAGGGGGCTGGGGATGAACACTGAAGCTTTCTTT. This chain connects TRBV11-2 to TRBJ1-1; 12 nucleotides line up with TRBD1. The CDR3 has 18 residues. The germline gives CDR1 SGHAT, CDR2 FQNNGV. V dropped 5 bases and J dropped 0; count of bases not matched to a gene: 10.

V and J are TRBV19 and TRBJ1-5; D unclear. Germline CDR1 reads LNHDA; CDR2 reads SQIVND (reference sequence). With 9 bases removed from V and 4 bases from J, the gap between germline ends came to 10 bases. The CDR3 covers 12 residues. The CDR3 region is CASTILNQPQHF. The DNA of the CDR3 is TGTGCCAGCACAATCCTTAATCAGCCCCAGCATTTT. The entire variable domain, with the rest obtained from reference TRBV19 and TRBJ1-5, is as follows: DGGITQSPKYLFRKEGQNVTLSCEQNLNHDAMYWYRQDPGQGLRLIYYSQIVNDFQKGDIAEGYSVSREKKESFPLTVTSAQKNPTAFYLCASTILNQPQHFGDGTRLSIL.

This chain connects TRBV6-1 to TRBJ1-2; no clear D gene. Germline CDR1 is MNHNS and CDR2 is SASEGT. V was cut by 7 bases and J by 13 bases, with 19 bases left in between. The CDR3 length is 12 residues. CDR3 in DNA: TGTGCCAGCACCCGAGCAGGTAACGCTCTCACCTTC. Its protein is CASTRAGNALTF.

This clone was counted once. This sequence joins TRBV28 and TRBJ2-7; a weak D match, TRBD1 (6 bases). V was trimmed by 6 bases and J by 6 bases, leaving 18 bases between them. This CDR3 is built from 14 residues. Germline CDR1 reads MDHEN; CDR2 reads SYDVKM. For the CDR3, the DNA is TGTGCCAGCAGCTCCGGGACATCAAGCTCCGAGCAGTACTTC. Encoded protein: CASSSGTSSSEQYF.

The V and J genes are TRBV5-1 and TRBJ1-2, with 7 nucleotides matching TRBD1. Per germline, CDR1 SGHRS and CDR2 YFSETQ. V dropped 3 bases and J dropped 4; count of bases not matched to a gene: 12. The CDR3 spans 16 residues. As DNA, the CDR3 is TGCGCCAGCAGCTACGGGGGACAGTTACATCCCTATGGCTACACCTTC. It specifies CASSYGGQLHPYGYTF.

This rearrangement joins TRBV5-1 to TRBJ2-5; 8 bases agree with TRBD1. The CDR3 is 14 amino acids. Germline V lookup: CDR1 SGHRS, CDR2 YFSETQ. V lost 4 bases to trimming and J lost 1 base; unmatched junction nucleotides: 3. CDR3 sequence: CASSGDRGQETQYF. Here the CDR3 DNA reads TGCGCCAGCAGCGGAGACAGGGGCCAAGAGACCCAGTACTTC.

The rearrangement links TRBV15 to TRBJ2-1; D perhaps matches TRBD2 (5 bases). The CDR3 is 12 amino acids. V was pared by 1 base and J by 10 bases, with 8 bases between. Germline V lookup: CDR1 LNHNV, CDR2 YYDKDF (reference sequence). Written as DNA, the CDR3 is TGTGCCACCAGCAGAGCCACGGGAGAGCAGTTCTTC. As protein: CATSRATGEQFF.

This chain connects TRBV18 to TRBJ1-2; D not resolved. The V end lost 2 bases, the J end lost 6 bases, and 13 bases lay between the germline ends. Germline CDR1 reads KGHSH; CDR2 reads LQKENI. The CDR3 runs 14 residues. The CDR3: CASSPGVGRHGYTF. CDR3 DNA sequence: TGTGCCAGCTCACCAGGAGTTGGCCGGCATGGCTACACCTTC.

This clone was seen a handful of times. The chain couples TRBV7-2 to TRBJ2-7; D is possibly TRBD2 (6 bases). CDR3 length: 11 residues. V was clipped by 8 bases and J by 5 bases, with 10 bases between them. Germline CDR1 is SGHTA and CDR2 is FQGNSA. The CDR3 reads CASGRRDEQYF. The CDR3 DNA follows: TGTGCCAGCGGGAGGCGTGACGAGCAGTACTTC.

The chain carries TRBV4-3 and TRBJ1-3; 8 bases map to TRBD1. The J segment lost 4 bases and the V segment lost 1 base, leaving 3 bases of the junction unmatched. CDR3 length: 15 residues. Germline CDR1 is LGHNA and CDR2 is YSLEER. The CDR3 protein is CASSQGQGTGNTIYF. The CDR3 bases are TGCGCCAGCAGCCAAGGACAGGGGACGGGAAACACCATATATTTT.

The rearrangement links TRBV4-3 to TRBJ2-1, with 7 positions matching TRBD2. J was trimmed by 7 bases and V by 1 base; bases with no gene match: 7. There are 15 residues in the CDR3. CDR1 is LGHNA and CDR2 is YSLEER in the germline V gene. The CDR3, as DNA: TGCGCCAGCAGCCAAGGGGGGGGAACGAGGAATGAGCAGTTCTTC. It codes for CASSQGGGTRNEQFF.

The chain combines TRBV21-1 with TRBJ2-7; the listed D gene, TRBD1, was not tested against the DNA. TRBV21-1 is recorded as a pseudogene. The CDR3 totals 13 residues. CDR3 bases: TGTGCCAGCAGCAAAGGGACAGGGACGGTGCAGTACTTC. It specifies CASSKGTGTVQYF.

The rearrangement uses TRBV7-8 and TRBJ1-1; D not certain. The CDR3 is 16 residues long. Germline assignment: CDR1 SGHVS and CDR2 FQNEAQ. Deletions cut 5 bases from V and 3 bases from J, with 19 bases between. The chain's CDR3 is CASSAQWRAADTEAFF. CDR3 coding DNA: TGTGCCAGCAGCGCCCAGTGGAGGGCGGCGGACACTGAAGCTTTCTTT. Complete variable domain (other parts from reference TRBV7-8 and TRBJ1-1): GAGVSQSPRYKVAKRGQDVALRCDPISGHVSLFWYQQALGQGPEFLTYFQNEAQLDKSGLPSDRFFAERPEGSVSTLKIQRTQQEDSAVYLCASSAQWRAADTEAFFGQGTRLTVV.

The V and J genes are TRBV30 and TRBJ2-5, with 9 bases that match TRBD1. The trim removed 2 bases at V and 5 bases at J, leaving 9 bases unmatched. CDR1 is GTSNPN and CDR2 is SVGIG in the germline V gene (reference sequence). The CDR3 has 15 amino acids. CDR3 amino acids: CAWSLPGQGVETQYF. Written as DNA, the CDR3 is TGTGCCTGGAGTTTACCGGGACAGGGAGTGGAGACCCAGTACTTC.

This sequence joins TRBV25-1 and TRBJ1-3, with TRBD1 matching 9 bases. V trimming: 6 bases; J trimming: 7 bases; junction bases outside the gene matches: 13. The germline gives CDR1 MGHDK, CDR2 SYGVNS. CDR3 length equals 16 residues. In DNA form, the CDR3 reads TGTGCCAGCAGGACCTTCCGGGAGACAGGGGGGAACACCATATATTTT. Residues: CASRTFRETGGNTIYF. Combining the CDR3 with reference TRBV25-1 and TRBJ1-3 gives the whole variable domain EADIYQTPRYLVIGTGKKITLECSQTMGHDKMYWYQQDPGMELHLIHYSYGVNSTEKGDLSSESTVSRIRTEHFPLTLESARPSHTSQYLCASRTFRETGGNTIYFGEGSWLTVV.

V usage is TRBV30 and J usage is TRBJ2-5; 11 nucleotides align to TRBD1. The J segment lost 5 bases and the V segment lost 5 bases, leaving 1 base of the junction unmatched. CDR3 length: 12 residues. Germline V gives CDR1 GTSNPN, CDR2 SVGIG (reference sequence). CDR3 protein: CAWGDRGETQYF. As DNA, the CDR3 is TGTGCCTGGGGGGACAGGGGGGAGACCCAGTACTTC. Filled out from reference TRBV30 and TRBJ2-5, the complete variable domain reads SQTIHQWPATLVQPVGSPLSLECTVEGTSNPNLYWYRQAAGRGLQLLFYSVGIGQISSEVPQNLSASRPQDRQFILSSKKLLLSDSGFYLCAWGDRGETQYFGPGTRLLVL.